This TCR beta chain was sequenced in a study of cytomegalovirus exposure and HLA in healthy donors. Overall study findings and caveats: First-cohort TCR clusters were later found to tend to co-occur in the 120 or so validation repertoires. According to the study, roughly 180 TCR beta chains were cytomegalovirus-associated. In vitro confirmation showed a few CMV-associated chains to be CMV antigen specific.

About this clone: Its antigen is not identified.

Sequencing used immunoSEQ multiplex PCR; TCRdb keeps in-frame clones, though not all of them. The data show about 200,000 clones, around four fifths seen once. The donors were in the approximately 110-subject validation cohort; that cohort was separate from the approximately 670-subject first cohort. Input material: PBMCs. The sequence came from a woman in her late teens or twenties in good health and CMV-seronegative.

This chain's CDR3 is CASSLDRVNYGYTF. DNA of the CDR3: TGTGCCAGCAGCTTGGACAGGGTCAACTATGGCTACACCTTC. This chain links TRBV5-4 with TRBJ1-2; possible D gene TRBD1, 6 bases. The CDR3 runs to 14 residues. Germline-derived CDR1 and CDR2 are SGHNT and YYREEE (reference sequence). The V gene lost 0 bases and the J gene lost 2 bases, with 8 bases spanning the gap. Based on the CDR3 plus reference TRBV5-4 and TRBJ1-2, the full variable domain is ETGVTQSPTHLIKTRGQQVTLRCSSQSGHNTVSWYQQALGQGPQFIFQYYREEENGRGNFPPRFSGLQFPNYSSELNVNALELDDSALYLCASSLDRVNYGYTFGSGTRLTVV.